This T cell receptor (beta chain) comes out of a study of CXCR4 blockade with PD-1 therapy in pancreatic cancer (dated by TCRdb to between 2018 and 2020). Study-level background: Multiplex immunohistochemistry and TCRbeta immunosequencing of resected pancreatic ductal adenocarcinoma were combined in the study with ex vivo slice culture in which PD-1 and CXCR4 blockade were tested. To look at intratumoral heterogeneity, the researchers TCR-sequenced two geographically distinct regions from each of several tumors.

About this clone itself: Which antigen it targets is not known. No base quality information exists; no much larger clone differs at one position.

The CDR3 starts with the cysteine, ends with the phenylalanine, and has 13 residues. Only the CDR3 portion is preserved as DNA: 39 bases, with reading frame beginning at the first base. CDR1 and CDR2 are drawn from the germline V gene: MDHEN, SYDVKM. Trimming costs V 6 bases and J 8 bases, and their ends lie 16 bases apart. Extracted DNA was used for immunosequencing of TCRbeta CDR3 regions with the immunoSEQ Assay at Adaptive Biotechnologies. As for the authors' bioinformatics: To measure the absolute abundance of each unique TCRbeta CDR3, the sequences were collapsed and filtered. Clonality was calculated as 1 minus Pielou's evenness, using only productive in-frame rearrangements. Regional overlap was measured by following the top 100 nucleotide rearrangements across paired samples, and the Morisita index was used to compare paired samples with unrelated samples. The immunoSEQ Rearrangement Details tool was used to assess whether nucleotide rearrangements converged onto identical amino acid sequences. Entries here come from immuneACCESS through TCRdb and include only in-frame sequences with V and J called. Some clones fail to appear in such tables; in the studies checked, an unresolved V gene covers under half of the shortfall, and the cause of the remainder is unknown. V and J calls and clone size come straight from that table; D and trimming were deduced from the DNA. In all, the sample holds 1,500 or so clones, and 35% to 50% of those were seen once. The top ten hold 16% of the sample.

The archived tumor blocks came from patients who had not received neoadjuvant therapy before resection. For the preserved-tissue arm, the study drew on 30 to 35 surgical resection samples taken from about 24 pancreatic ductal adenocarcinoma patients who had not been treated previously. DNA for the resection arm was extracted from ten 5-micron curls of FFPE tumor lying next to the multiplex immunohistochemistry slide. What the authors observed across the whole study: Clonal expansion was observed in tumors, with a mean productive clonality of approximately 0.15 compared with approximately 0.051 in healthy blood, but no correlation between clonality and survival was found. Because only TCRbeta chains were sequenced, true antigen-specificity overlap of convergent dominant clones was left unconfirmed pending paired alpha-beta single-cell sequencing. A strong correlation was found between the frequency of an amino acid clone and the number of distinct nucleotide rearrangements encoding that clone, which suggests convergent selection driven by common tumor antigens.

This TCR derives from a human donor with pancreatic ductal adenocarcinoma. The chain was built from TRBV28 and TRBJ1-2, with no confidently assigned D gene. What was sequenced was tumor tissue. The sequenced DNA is TGTGCCAGCAGGTTACAACATGGTACCGGCTACACCTTC. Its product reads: CASRLQHGTGYTF.